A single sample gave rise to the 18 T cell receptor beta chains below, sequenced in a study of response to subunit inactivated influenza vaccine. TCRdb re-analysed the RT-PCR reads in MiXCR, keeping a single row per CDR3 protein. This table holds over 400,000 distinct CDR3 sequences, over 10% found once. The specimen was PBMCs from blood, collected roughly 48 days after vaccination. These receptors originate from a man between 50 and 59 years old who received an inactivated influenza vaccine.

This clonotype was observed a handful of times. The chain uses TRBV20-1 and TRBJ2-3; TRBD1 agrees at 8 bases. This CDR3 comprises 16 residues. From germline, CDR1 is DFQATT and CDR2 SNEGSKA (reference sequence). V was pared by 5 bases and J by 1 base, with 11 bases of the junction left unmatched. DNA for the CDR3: TGCAGTGCTCCACGCTTTTCAGGGGGCCGCACAGATACGCAGTATTTT. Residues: CSAPRFSGGRTDTQYF.

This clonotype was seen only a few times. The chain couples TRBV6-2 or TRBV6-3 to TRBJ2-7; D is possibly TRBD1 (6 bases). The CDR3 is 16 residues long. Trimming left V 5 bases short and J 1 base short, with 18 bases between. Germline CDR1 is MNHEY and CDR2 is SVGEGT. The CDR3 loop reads CASSAVWTAPSYEQYF. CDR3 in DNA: TGTGCCAGCAGTGCGGTGTGGACAGCACCATCCTACGAGCAGTACTTC.

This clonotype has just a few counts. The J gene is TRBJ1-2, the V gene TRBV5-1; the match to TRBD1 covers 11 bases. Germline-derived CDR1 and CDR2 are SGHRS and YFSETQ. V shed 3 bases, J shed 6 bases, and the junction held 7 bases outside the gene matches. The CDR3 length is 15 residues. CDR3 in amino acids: CASSWTGGAVDGYTF. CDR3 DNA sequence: TGCGCCAGCAGCTGGACAGGGGGCGCGGTGGATGGCTACACCTTC.

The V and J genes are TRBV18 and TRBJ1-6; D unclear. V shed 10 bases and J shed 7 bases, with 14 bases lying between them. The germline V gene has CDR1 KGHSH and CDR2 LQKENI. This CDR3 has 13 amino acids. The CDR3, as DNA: TGTGCCACCACAAACTCCGGGAATTCACCCCTCCACTTT. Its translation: CATTNSGNSPLHF. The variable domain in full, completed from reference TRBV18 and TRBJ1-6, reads NAGVMQNPRHLVRRRGQEARLRCSPMKGHSHVYWYRQLPEEGLKFMVYLQKENIIDESGMPKERFSAEFPKEGPSILRIQQVVRGDSAAYFCATTNSGNSPLHFGNGTRLTVT.

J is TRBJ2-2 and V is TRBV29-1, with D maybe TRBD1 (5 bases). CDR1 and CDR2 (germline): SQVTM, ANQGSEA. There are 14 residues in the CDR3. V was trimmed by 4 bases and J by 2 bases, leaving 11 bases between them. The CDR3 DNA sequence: TGCAGCGTTGTCCCGGACACCAACACCGGGGAGCTGTTTTTT. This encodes CSVVPDTNTGELFF.

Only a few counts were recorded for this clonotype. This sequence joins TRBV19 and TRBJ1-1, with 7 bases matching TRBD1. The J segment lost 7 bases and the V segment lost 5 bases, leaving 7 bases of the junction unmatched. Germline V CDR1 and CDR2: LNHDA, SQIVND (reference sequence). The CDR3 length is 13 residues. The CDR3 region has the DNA TGTGCCAGTAGTCCGGGACAGCAAGTTGAAGCTTTCTTT. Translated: CASSPGQQVEAFF. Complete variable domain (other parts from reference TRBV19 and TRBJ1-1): DGGITQSPKYLFRKEGQNVTLSCEQNLNHDAMYWYRQDPGQGLRLIYYSQIVNDFQKGDIAEGYSVSREKKESFPLTVTSAQKNPTAFYLCASSPGQQVEAFFGQGTRLTVV.

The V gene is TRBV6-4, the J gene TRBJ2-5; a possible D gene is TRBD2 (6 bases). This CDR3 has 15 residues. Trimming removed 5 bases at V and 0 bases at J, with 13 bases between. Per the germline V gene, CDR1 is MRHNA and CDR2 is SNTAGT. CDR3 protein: CASSRDSPYQETQYF. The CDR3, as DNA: TGTGCCAGCAGTCGGGACTCCCCGTACCAAGAGACCCAGTACTTC.

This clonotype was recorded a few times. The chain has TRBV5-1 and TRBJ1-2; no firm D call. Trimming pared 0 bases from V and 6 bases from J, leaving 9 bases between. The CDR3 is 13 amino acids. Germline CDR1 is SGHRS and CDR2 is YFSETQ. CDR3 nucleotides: TGCGCCAGCAGCTTGGACGGCGGGGATGGCTACACCTTC. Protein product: CASSLDGGDGYTF.

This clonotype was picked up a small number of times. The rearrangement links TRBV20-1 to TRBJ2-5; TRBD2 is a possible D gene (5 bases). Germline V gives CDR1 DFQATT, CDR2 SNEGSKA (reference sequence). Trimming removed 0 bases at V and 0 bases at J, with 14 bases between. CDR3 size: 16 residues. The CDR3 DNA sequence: TGCAGTGCTAGAGATATTCCTAGAGGGAACCAAGAGACCCAGTACTTC. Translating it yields CSARDIPRGNQETQYF.

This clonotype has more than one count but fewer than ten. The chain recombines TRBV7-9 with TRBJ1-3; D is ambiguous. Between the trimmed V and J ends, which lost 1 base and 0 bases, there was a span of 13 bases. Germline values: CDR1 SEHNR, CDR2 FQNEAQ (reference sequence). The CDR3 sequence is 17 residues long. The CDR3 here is CASSLDRNYPSGNTIYF. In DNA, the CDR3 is TGTGCCAGCAGCTTAGATCGAAACTATCCCTCTGGAAACACCATATATTTT.

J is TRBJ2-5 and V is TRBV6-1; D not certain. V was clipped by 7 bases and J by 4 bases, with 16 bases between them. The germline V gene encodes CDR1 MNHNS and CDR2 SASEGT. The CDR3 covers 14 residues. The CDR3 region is CASTPGRHRETQYF. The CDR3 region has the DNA TGTGCCAGCACCCCAGGAAGACATCGAGAGACCCAGTACTTC.

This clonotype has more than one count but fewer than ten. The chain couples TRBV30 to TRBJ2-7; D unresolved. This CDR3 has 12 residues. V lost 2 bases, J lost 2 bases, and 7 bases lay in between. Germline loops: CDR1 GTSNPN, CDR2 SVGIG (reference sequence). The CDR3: CAWSRPTYEQYF. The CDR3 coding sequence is TGTGCCTGGAGTAGACCGACCTACGAGCAGTACTTC.

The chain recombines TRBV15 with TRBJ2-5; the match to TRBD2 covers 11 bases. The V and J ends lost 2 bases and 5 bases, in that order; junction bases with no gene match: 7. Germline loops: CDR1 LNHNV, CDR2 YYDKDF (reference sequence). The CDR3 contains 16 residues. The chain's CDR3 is CATSRRLAGILETQYF. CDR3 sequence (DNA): TGTGCCACCAGCAGACGACTAGCGGGAATTCTGGAGACCCAGTACTTC.

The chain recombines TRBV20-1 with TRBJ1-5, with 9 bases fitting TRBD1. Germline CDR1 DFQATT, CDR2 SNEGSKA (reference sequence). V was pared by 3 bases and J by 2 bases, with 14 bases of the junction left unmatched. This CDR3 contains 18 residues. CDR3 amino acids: CSARIADRGNVGNQPQHF. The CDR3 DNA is TGCAGTGCTAGGATAGCTGACAGGGGGAATGTTGGCAATCAGCCCCAGCATTTT.

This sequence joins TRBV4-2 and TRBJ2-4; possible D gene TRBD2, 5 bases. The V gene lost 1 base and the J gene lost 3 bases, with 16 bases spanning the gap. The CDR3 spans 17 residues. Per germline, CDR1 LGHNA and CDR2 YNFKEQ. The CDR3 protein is CASSQVSHDGDKNIQYF. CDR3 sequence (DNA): TGTGCCAGCAGCCAAGTTTCCCACGACGGGGACAAAAACATTCAGTACTTC.

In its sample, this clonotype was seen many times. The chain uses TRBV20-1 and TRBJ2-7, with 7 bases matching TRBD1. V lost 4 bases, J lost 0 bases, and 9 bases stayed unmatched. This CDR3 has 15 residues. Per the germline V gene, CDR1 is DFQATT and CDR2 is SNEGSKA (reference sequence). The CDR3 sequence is CSAKPPGQISYEQYF. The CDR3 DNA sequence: TGCAGTGCTAAACCCCCGGGACAGATCTCCTACGAGCAGTACTTC.

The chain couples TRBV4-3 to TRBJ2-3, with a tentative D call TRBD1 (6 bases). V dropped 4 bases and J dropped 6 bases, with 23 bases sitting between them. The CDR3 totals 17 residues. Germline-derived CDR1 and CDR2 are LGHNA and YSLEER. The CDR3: CASSPAVTGLPRDTQYF. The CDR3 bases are TGCGCCAGCAGCCCTGCGGTGACAGGACTCCCCCGGGATACGCAGTATTTT.

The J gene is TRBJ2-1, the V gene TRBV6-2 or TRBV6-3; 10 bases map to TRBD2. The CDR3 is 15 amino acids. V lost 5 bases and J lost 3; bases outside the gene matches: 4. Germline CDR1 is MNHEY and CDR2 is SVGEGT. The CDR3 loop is CASSTSGTYYNEQFF. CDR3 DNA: TGTGCCAGCAGTACTAGCGGGACCTACTACAATGAGCAGTTCTTC.